Here is one T cell receptor beta chain with its context. Original data processing: Reference gene primer amplification gave estimated nucleated cell counts. Clones were sequenced by immunoSEQ multiplex PCR, and TCRdb holds only the in-frame ones, with some missing. V, J and clone size reflect that table, while D and trimming were determined from the DNA. The sample has some 160,000 clones, 79% seen once. This sample stems from a study of blood T cell repertoires in COVID-19. Study at large: Symptom resolution, clearance, or two negative PCRs marked donors in Cohort 3 as recovered. Spain, Italy and the United States supplied samples that represented acute and convalescent COVID-19.

The CDR3 runs to 12 residues. Germline values: CDR1 SQVTM, CDR2 ANQGSEA. Trimming at V came to 7 bases and at J to 7 bases, leaving 7 bases not matched to a gene. Assignments of participants to cohorts depended upon their own reported clinical history. Sequencing used PBMCs or T cells enriched from blood (not recorded which). The clonotype originates from a woman between 65 and 79 years old in a cohort exposed to, infected with or recovered from COVID-19 (not recorded which). The chain links TRBV29-1 to TRBJ2-1; 7 nucleotides line up with TRBD1. The CDR3 DNA follows: TGCAGCGGGAACCAGGGGGAAAATGAGCAGTTCTTC. It is translated as CSGNQGENEQFF.